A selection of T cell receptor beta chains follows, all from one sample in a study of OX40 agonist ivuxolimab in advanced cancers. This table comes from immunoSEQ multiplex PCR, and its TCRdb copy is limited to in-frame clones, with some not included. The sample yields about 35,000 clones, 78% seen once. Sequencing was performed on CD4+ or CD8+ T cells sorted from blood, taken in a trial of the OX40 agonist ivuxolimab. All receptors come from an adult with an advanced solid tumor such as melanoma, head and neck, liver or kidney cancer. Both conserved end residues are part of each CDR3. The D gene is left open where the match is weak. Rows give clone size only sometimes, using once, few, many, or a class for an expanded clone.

CASSQPAGGNYGYTF	TGCGCCAGCAGCCAACCGGCGGGGGGTAACTATGGCTACACCTTC	-	TRBV4-1	TRBJ1-2	-
CASSLGGTGQADTQYF	TGTGCCAGCAGCTTAGGTGGTACGGGGCAAGCAGATACGCAGTATTTT	-	TRBV11-2	TRBJ2-3	-
CASSLTWGSNQPQHF	TGTGCCAGCAGCTTGACTTGGGGTAGCAATCAGCCCCAGCATTTT	-	TRBV5-6	TRBJ1-5	-
CASSRGPFGDTQYF	TGTGCCAGCAGTAGAGGGCCCTTCGGAGATACGCAGTATTTT	-	TRBV5-6	TRBJ2-3	-
CAIIRARGTEAFF	TGTGCCATCATCAGGGCCCGGGGGACTGAAGCTTTCTTT	-	TRBV28	TRBJ1-1	-
CASSLSGTGVYEQYF	TGTGCCAGCAGCTTATCCGGGACAGGGGTCTACGAGCAGTACTTC	-	TRBV11-2	TRBJ2-7	TRBD1
CASSQDGLEQETQYF	TGTGCCAGCAGCCAGGACGGACTTGAGCAAGAGACCCAGTACTTC	-	TRBV4-2	TRBJ2-5	-
CASSSNIATNEKLFF	TGCGCCAGCAGCTCCAACATCGCAACTAATGAAAAACTGTTTTTT	-	TRBV5-1	TRBJ1-4	-
CASSPRSGQGTDTQYF	TGCGCCAGCAGCCCGAGATCGGGACAGGGCACAGATACGCAGTATTTT	-	TRBV5-1	TRBJ2-3	TRBD1
CASSPMGLKETQYF	TGTGCCAGCTCACCAATGGGGTTGAAGGAGACCCAGTACTTC	-	TRBV18	TRBJ2-5	-
CASSPLGHEQYF	TGTGCCAGCAGTCCCCTGGGGCACGAGCAGTACTTC	-	TRBV27	TRBJ2-7	-
CASSLSTLRDTGELFF	TGTGCCAGCAGTTTATCGACCCTCCGGGACACCGGGGAGCTGTTTTTT	few	TRBV27	TRBJ2-2	-
CASRPGGDSNQPQHF	TGTGCCAGCAGACCGGGGGGGGATAGCAATCAGCCCCAGCATTTT	-	TRBV28	TRBJ1-5	-
CSASPRYEQYF	TGCAGTGCTAGCCCTAGGTACGAGCAGTACTTC	-	TRBV20-1	TRBJ2-7	-
CSAPRTNEQYF	TGCAGTGCTCCCCGGACCAACGAGCAGTACTTC	-	TRBV20-1	TRBJ2-7	-
CASSLEVGSLNTEAFF	TGCGCCAGCAGCTTGGAGGTTGGCAGCCTGAACACTGAAGCTTTCTTT	once	TRBV5-1	TRBJ1-1	-
CASSRNRGSEQYF	TGCGCCAGCAGCCGAAACAGGGGGAGTGAGCAGTACTTC	-	TRBV4-1	TRBJ2-7	TRBD1
CASSLAGNTIYF	TGTGCCAGCAGCTTGGCTGGAAACACCATATATTTT	-	TRBV5-5	TRBJ1-3	-
CASSQADTLSGANVLTF	TGCGCCAGCAGCCAAGCAGATACCCTCTCTGGGGCCAACGTCCTGACTTTC	-	TRBV4-1	TRBJ2-6	-
CATSSVSKDQPQHF	TGTGCCACCAGCAGCGTCTCGAAGGATCAGCCCCAGCATTTT	-	TRBV15	TRBJ1-5	-
CASRGPSPADTQYF	TGTGCCAGCAGGGGCCCAAGTCCAGCAGATACGCAGTATTTT	-	TRBV2	TRBJ2-3	-
CASSRTENNSPLHF	TGTGCCAGCTCCAGGACAGAGAACAATTCACCCCTCCACTTT	-	TRBV6-1	TRBJ1-6	-
CASSFGLGVDTQYF	TGTGCCAGCAGCTTCGGACTGGGGGTAGATACGCAGTATTTT	-	TRBV2	TRBJ2-3	-
CAWSAGQSALSNQPQHF	TGTGCCTGGAGTGCCGGACAATCGGCGCTGAGCAATCAGCCCCAGCATTTT	-	TRBV30	TRBJ1-5	-
CASSLHGGTGLNEQFF	TGTGCCAGCAGCTTACACGGCGGGACAGGGCTCAATGAGCAGTTCTTC	-	TRBV7-3	TRBJ2-1	TRBD1
CASSVEASGSDEQYF	TGTGCCAGCAGCGTAGAGGCTAGCGGGAGTGACGAGCAGTACTTC	-	TRBV9	TRBJ2-7	TRBD2
CASSPLRTGYNEQFF	TGTGCCAGCAGCCCCCTCAGGACTGGATACAATGAGCAGTTCTTC	-	TRBV5-8	TRBJ2-1	-
CASSPKAGGLNTGELFF	TGTGCCAGCAGCCCAAAGGCGGGGGGGCTGAACACCGGGGAGCTGTTTTTT	-	TRBV7-3	TRBJ2-2	TRBD2
CASSTGGGAMLGSYNSPLHF	TGTGCCAGCTCAACCGGGGGGGGCGCCATGTTGGGCTCCTATAATTCACCCCTCCACTTT	-	TRBV18	TRBJ1-6	-
CASSLSSEQYF	TGTGCCAGCAGTCTTAGCAGCGAGCAGTACTTC	-	TRBV7-3	TRBJ2-7	-
CASSVERGADTQYF	TGTGCCAGCAGCGTGGAAAGGGGCGCAGATACGCAGTATTTT	-	TRBV9	TRBJ2-3	-
CSVSHTDTQYF	TGCAGCGTCTCTCACACAGATACGCAGTATTTT	-	TRBV29-1	TRBJ2-3	-
CASSRAGSTDTQYF	TGTGCCAGCAGTAGGGCGGGGAGCACAGATACGCAGTATTTT	-	TRBV28	TRBJ2-3	-
CASSPTTGARTGELFF	TGTGCCAGCTCACCTACTACAGGGGCCAGAACCGGGGAGCTGTTTTTT	few	TRBV18	TRBJ2-2	TRBD1
CASSETGNQETQYF	TGTGCCAGCAGTGAAACGGGTAACCAAGAGACCCAGTACTTC	-	TRBV2	TRBJ2-5	-
CASSSGANVLTF	TGTGCCAGCAGCTCTGGGGCCAACGTCCTGACTTTC	-	TRBV7-6	TRBJ2-6	-
CASWTGKSDTQYF	TGTGCCAGCTGGACAGGGAAATCAGATACGCAGTATTTT	-	TRBV5-4	TRBJ2-3	TRBD1
CASSIRGLAYPYEQYF	TGTGCCAGTAGTATAAGAGGTCTAGCCTACCCCTACGAGCAGTACTTC	-	TRBV19	TRBJ2-7	-
CASSPGQGASPLHF	TGTGCCAGCAGTCCGGGACAGGGGGCTTCACCCCTCCACTTT	-	TRBV6-5	TRBJ1-6	TRBD1
CASSPAGEKLFF	TGTGCCAGCTCACCCGCAGGGGAAAAACTGTTTTTT	few	TRBV18	TRBJ1-4	-
CASSDPWTSGNQETQYF	TGTGCCAGCAGTGACCCCTGGACTAGCGGGAACCAAGAGACCCAGTACTTC	-	TRBV6-1	TRBJ2-5	TRBD2
CATSRDRGRAIETQYF	TGTGCCACCAGCAGAGATCGCGGGAGGGCTATTGAGACCCAGTACTTC	-	TRBV15	TRBJ2-5	TRBD2
CASSPWTSGTSSYNEQFF	TGTGCCAGCAGCCCGTGGACTAGCGGGACAAGCTCCTACAATGAGCAGTTCTTC	-	TRBV7-3	TRBJ2-1	TRBD2
CASSLEFRALATEAFF	TGTGCCAGCAGCTTGGAGTTTAGGGCGCTGGCCACTGAAGCTTTCTTT	-	TRBV5-6	TRBJ1-1	-
CASSIGGTDTQYF	TGTGCCAGTAGTATTGGGGGGACAGATACGCAGTATTTT	-	TRBV19	TRBJ2-3	-